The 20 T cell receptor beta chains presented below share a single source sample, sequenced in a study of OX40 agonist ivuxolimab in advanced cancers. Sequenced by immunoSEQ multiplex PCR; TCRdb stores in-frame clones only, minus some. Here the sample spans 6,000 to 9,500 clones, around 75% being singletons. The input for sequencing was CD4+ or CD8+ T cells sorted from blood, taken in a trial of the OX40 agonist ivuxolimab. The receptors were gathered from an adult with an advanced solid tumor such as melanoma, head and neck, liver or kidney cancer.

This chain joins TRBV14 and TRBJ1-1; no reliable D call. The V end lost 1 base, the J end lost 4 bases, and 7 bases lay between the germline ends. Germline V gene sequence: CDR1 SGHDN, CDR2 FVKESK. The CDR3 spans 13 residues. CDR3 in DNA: TGTGCCAGCAGCCAAGTCGGCAGCACTGAAGCTTTCTTT. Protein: CASSQVGSTEAFF.

In nucleotides, the CDR3 is TGTGCCAGCAGCGGAAGTGGGGCAGCAGCTAACTATGGCTACACCTTC. Residues: CASSGSGAAANYGYTF. The chain has TRBV9 and TRBJ1-2; TRBD1 might be the D (5 bases). V lost 3 bases to trimming and J lost 0 bases, with 15 bases between them. Looked up from germline, CDR1 is SGDLS and CDR2 is YYNGEE. The CDR3 spans 16 residues. Full variable domain (missing parts from reference TRBV9 and TRBJ1-2): DSGVTQTPKHLITATGQRVTLRCSPRSGDLSVYWYQQSLDQGLQFLIQYYNGEERAKGNILERFSAQQFPDLHSELNLSSLELGDSALYFCASSGSGAAANYGYTFGSGTRLTVV.

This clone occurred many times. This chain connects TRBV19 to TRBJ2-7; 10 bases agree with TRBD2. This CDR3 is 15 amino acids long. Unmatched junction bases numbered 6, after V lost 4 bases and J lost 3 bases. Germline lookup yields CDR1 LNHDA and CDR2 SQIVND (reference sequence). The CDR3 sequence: CASSTTSGVGYEQYF. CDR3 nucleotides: TGTGCCAGTAGTACCACTAGCGGGGTGGGCTACGAGCAGTACTTC.

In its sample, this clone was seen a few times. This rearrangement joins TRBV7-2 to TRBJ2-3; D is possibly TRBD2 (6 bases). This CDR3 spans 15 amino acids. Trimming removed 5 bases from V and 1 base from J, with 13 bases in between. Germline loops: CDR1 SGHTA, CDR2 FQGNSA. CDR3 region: CASSAGTGGTDTQYF. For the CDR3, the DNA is TGTGCCAGCAGCGCCGGGACGGGGGGCACAGATACGCAGTATTTT.

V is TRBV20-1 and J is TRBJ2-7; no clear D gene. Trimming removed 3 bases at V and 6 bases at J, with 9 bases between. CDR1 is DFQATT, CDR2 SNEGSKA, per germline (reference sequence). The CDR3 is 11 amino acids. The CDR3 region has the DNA TGCAGTGCTAGTAGGGCTGGCGAGCAGTACTTC. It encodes CSASRAGEQYF.

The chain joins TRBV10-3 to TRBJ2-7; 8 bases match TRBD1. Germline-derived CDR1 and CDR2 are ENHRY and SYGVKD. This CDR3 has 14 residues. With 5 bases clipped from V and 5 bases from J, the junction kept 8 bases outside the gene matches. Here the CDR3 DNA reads TGTGCCATCAGTACAGGACAGGGTGGCGACGAGCAGTACTTC. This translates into CAISTGQGGDEQYF.

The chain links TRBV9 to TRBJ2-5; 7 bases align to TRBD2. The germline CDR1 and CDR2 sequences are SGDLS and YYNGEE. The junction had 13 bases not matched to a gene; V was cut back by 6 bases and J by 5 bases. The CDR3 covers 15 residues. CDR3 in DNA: TGTGCCAGCACCCAAAGTGGGGGGGTAGGGGAGACCCAGTACTTC. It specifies CASTQSGGVGETQYF.

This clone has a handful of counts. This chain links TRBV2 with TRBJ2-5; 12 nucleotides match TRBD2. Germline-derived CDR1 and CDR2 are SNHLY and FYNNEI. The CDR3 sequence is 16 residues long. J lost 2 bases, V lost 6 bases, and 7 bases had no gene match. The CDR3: CASRGWTSGEQETQYF. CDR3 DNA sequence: TGTGCCAGCAGAGGGTGGACTAGCGGGGAGCAAGAGACCCAGTACTTC.

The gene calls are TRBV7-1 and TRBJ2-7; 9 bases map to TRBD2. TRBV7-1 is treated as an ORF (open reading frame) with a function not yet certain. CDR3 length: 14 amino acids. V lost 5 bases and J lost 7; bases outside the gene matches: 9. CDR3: CASSAGTSLWEQYF. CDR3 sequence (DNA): TGTGCCAGCAGCGCCGGGACTAGCCTTTGGGAGCAGTACTTC.

CDR3 residues: CASRTGIDGYTF. The CDR3 DNA sequence: TGTGCCAGCAGGACAGGAATCGATGGCTACACCTTC. The chain employs TRBV6-5 and TRBJ1-2; D may be TRBD1 (6 bases). The CDR3 spans 12 residues. Germline CDR1 and CDR2: MNHEY and SVGAGI. V lost 6 bases and J 6 bases, leaving 11 bases between the germline ends.

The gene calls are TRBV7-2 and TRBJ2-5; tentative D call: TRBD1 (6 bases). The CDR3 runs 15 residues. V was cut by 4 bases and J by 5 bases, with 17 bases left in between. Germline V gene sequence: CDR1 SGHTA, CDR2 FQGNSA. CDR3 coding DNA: TGTGCCAGCAGCTCCTCCGGGACAAACACGGAGACCCAGTACTTC. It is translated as CASSSSGTNTETQYF.

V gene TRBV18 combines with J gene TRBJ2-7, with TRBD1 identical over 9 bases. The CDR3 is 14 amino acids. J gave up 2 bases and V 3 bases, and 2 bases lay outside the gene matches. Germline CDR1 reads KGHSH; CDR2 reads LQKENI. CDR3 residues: CASSPGQGAYEQYF. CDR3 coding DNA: TGTGCCAGCTCACCGGGACAGGGTGCCTACGAGCAGTACTTC. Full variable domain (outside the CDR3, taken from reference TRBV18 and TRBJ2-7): NAGVMQNPRHLVRRRGQEARLRCSPMKGHSHVYWYRQLPEEGLKFMVYLQKENIIDESGMPKERFSAEFPKEGPSILRIQQVVRGDSAAYFCASSPGQGAYEQYFGPGTRLTVT.

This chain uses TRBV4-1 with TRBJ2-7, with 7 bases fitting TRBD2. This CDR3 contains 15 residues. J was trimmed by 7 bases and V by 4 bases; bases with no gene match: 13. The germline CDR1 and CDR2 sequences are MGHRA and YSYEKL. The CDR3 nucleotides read TGCGCCAGCAGCCCCGAATCGAGCGGGGAAGCAGAGCAGTACTTC. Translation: CASSPESSGEAEQYF.

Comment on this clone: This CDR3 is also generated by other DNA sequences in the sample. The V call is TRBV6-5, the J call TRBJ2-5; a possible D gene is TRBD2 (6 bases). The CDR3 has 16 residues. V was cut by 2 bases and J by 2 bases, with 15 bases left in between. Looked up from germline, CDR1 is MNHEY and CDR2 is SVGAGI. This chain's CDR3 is CASSYHLASGQETQYF. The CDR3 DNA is TGTGCCAGCAGTTACCACCTAGCGTCAGGGCAAGAGACCCAGTACTTC.

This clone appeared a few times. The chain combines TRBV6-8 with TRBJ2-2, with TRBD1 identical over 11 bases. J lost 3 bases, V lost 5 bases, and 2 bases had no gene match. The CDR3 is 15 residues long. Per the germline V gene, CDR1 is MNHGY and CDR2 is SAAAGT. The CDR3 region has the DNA TGTGCCAGCAGTATGGGACAGGGGGACACCGGGGAGCTGTTTTTT. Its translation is CASSMGQGDTGELFF.

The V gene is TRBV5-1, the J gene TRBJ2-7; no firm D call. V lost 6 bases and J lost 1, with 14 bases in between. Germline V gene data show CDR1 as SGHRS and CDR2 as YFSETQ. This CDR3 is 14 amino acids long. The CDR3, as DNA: TGCGCCAGCACCTTCGGAGACTTTTCCTACGAGCAGTACTTC. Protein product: CASTFGDFSYEQYF.

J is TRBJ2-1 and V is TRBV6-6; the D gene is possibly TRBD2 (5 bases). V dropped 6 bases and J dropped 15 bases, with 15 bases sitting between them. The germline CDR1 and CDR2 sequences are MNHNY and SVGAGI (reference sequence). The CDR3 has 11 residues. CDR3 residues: CASSLGPEGFF. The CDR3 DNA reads TGTGCCAGCAGCCTTGGACCAGAGGGGTTCTTC.

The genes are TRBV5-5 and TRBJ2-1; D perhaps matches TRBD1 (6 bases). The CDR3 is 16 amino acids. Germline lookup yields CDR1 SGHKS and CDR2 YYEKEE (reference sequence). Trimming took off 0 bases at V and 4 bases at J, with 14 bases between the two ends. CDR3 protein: CASSLDSQGLYNEQFF. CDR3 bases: TGTGCCAGCAGCTTGGATAGTCAGGGGTTATACAATGAGCAGTTCTTC. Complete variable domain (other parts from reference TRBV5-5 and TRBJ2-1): DAGVTQSPTHLIKTRGQQVTLRCSPISGHKSVSWYQQVLGQGPQFIFQYYEKEERGRGNFPDRFSARQFPNYSSELNVNALLLGDSALYLCASSLDSQGLYNEQFFGPGTRLTVL.

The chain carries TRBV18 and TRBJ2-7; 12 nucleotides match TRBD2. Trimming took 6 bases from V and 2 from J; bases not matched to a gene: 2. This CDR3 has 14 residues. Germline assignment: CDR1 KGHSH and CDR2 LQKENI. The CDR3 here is CASSLAGGPYEQYF. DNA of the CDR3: TGTGCCAGCTCGCTAGCGGGAGGGCCCTACGAGCAGTACTTC.

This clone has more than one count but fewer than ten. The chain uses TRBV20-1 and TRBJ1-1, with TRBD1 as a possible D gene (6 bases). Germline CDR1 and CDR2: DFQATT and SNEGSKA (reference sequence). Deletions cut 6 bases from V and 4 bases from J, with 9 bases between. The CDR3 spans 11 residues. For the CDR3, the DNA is TGCAGTGCAACAGGGATCACTGAAGCTTTCTTT. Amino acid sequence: CSATGITEAFF.